A selection of T cell receptor beta chains follows, all from one sample in a study of T cells after somatic rescue of genetic block. TCRdb's table, derived via immunoSEQ multiplex PCR, lists solely in-frame clones and lacks some. This table holds approximately 58,000 clones, about 96% found once. Specimen: peripheral blood mononuclear cells (PBMCs). Source of these receptors: a child in the first two years of life. The CDR3 runs from the conserved cysteine through the conserved F or W. D genes are given only for firm matches.

NA	TRBV19	TRBJ1-2	CASRDSDGYTF	TGTGCCAGTAGGGACAGCGATGGCTACACCTTC
NA	TRBV30	TRBJ1-2	CAWGGSRGLFYGYTF	TGTGCCTGGGGGGGGAGCAGGGGCCTCTTTTATGGCTACACCTTC
TRBD2	TRBV5-1	TRBJ2-1	CASSFGGRAGKFF	TGCGCCAGCAGCTTCGGGGGGAGAGCCGGAAAGTTCTTC
TRBD1	TRBV7-8	TRBJ2-1	CASSLVWDSSYNEQFF	TGTGCCAGCAGCTTAGTGTGGGACAGCTCCTACAATGAGCAGTTCTTC
NA	TRBV19	TRBJ1-2	CASTEGYGYTF	TGTGCCAGTACCGAGGGCTATGGCTACACCTTC
NA	TRBV27	TRBJ1-2	CASSFRAHYGYTF	TGTGCCAGCAGTTTTCGGGCCCACTATGGCTACACCTTC
NA	TRBV19	TRBJ1-1	CASKDRGSGNTEAFF	TGTGCCAGTAAAGATAGGGGGTCGGGGAACACTGAAGCTTTCTTT
TRBD2	TRBV30	TRBJ2-2	CAWRLAGGTGELFF	TGTGCCTGGAGACTAGCGGGAGGGACCGGGGAGCTGTTTTTT
NA	TRBV4-2	TRBJ2-7	CASSPSGTGPYEQYF	TGTGCCAGCAGCCCCTCCGGGACCGGACCTTACGAGCAGTACTTC
TRBD1	TRBV28	TRBJ1-5	CASSLIGQGNQPQHF	TGTGCCAGCAGTTTAATTGGACAGGGCAATCAGCCCCAGCATTTT